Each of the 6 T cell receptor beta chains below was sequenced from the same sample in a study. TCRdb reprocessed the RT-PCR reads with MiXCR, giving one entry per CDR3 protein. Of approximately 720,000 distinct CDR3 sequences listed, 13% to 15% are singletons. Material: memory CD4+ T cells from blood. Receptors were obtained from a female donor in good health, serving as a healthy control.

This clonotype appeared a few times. CDR3 DNA sequence: TGTGCCAGCAGCCACAGACTGGTCGGGGAGACCCAGTACTTC. Protein: CASSHRLVGETQYF. The chain joins TRBV3-1 to TRBJ2-5; D unresolved. The CDR3 length is 14 residues. Between the trimmed V and J ends, which lost 3 bases and 5 bases, there was a span of 13 bases. From germline, CDR1 is LGHDT and CDR2 YNNKEL (reference sequence).

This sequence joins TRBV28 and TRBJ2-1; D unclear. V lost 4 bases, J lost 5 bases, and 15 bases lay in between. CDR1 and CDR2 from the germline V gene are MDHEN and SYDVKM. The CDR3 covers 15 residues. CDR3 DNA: TGTGCCAGCAGTTGGGATTATATAATCAACAATGAGCAGTTCTTC. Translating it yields CASSWDYIINNEQFF.

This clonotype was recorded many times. The CDR3 region has the DNA TGTGCCAGCAGGGCAGGGCAGAATTCCTACGAGCAGTACTTC. Its protein is CASRAGQNSYEQYF. The rearrangement uses TRBV6-6 and TRBJ2-7; possible D gene TRBD1, 5 bases. CDR1 is MNHNY and CDR2 is SVGAGI in the germline V gene (reference sequence). Trimming cost V 6 bases and J 1 base, with 13 bases left between them. CDR3 size: 14 residues.

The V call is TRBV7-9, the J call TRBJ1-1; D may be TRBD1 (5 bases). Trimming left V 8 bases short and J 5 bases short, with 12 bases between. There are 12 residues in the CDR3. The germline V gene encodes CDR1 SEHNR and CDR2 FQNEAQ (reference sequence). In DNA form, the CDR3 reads TGTGCCAGCGGCAGGGAGGTTACTGAAGCTTTCTTT. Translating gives CASGREVTEAFF.

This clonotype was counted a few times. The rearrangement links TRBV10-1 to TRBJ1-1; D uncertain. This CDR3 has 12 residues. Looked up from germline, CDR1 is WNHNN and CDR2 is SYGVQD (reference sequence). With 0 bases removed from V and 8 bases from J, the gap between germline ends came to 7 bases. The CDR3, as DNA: TGCGCCAGCAGTGAGTCGATATCAGAAGCTTTCTTT. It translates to CASSESISEAFF.

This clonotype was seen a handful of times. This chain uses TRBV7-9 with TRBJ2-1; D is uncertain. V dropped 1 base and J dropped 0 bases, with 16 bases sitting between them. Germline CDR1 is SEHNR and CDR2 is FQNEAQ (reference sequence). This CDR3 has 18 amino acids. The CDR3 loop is CASSLGLGRISSYNEQFF. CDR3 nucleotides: TGTGCCAGCAGCTTAGGGTTAGGGCGGATTAGCTCCTACAATGAGCAGTTCTTC.